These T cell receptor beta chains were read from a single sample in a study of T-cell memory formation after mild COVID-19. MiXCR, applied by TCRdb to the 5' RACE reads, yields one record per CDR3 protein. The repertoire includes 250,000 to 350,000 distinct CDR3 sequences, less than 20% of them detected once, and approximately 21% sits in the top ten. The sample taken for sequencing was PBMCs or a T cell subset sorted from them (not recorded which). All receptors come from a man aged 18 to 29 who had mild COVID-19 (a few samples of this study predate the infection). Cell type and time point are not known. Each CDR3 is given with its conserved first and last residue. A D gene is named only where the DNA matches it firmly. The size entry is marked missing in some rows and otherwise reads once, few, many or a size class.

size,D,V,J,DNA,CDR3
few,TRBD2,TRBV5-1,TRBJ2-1,TGCGCCAGCAGCCTAGCGGGGGGGGCAGGTGAGCAGTTCTTC,CASSLAGGAGEQFF
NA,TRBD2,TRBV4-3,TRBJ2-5,TGCGCCAGCAGCCGACAAGCGGGGGAAGAGACCCAGTACTTC,CASSRQAGEETQYF
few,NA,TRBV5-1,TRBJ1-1,TGCGCCAGCAGCTTGAATCAGCTCGGGGACACTGAAGCTTTCTTT,CASSLNQLGDTEAFF
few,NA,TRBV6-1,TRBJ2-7,TGTGCCAGTAGATATACCTACGAGCAGTACTTC,CASRYTYEQYF
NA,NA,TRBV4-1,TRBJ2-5,TGCGCCAGCAGGAGGGACCCCGGGGCGGGAGAGACCCAGTACTTC,CASRRDPGAGETQYF
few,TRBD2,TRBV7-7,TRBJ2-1,TGTGCCAGCAGCCCAGTAGCGGGGGGGTACAATGAGCAGTTCTTC,CASSPVAGGYNEQFF
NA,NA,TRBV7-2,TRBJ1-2,TGTGCCAGCAGCTTAGGTCGAGTGGGCTACTATGGCTACACCTTC,CASSLGRVGYYGYTF
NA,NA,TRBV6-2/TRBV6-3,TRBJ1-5,TGTGCCAGCAGTTACGGACAGACTTGGCCCCAGCATTTT,CASSYGQTWPQHF
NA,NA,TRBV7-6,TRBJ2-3,TGTGCCAGCAGCTTAAGGCCCGTTCCAGATACGCAGTATTTT,CASSLRPVPDTQYF
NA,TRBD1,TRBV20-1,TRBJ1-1,TGCAGTGCTTATCGGGACAGTGGCGGCAACACTGAAGCTTTCTTT,CSAYRDSGGNTEAFF